This TCR beta chain was obtained from a study of cytomegalovirus exposure and HLA in healthy donors (dated by TCRdb to the late 2010s). In terms of the full investigation: A later analysis indicated that the 90 to 150 validation repertoires were generated on the platform also employed for the approximately 700 repertoires of the first cohort. To predict cytomegalovirus infection status, the study combined high-throughput TCR immunosequencing, statistical association of individual TCRs with disease status, and machine learning. Along with the approximately 600-subject first cohort, a separate validation cohort of over a hundred different subjects was used. The study aimed to test whether cataloging public T cell receptors could reveal signatures of past pathogen exposure. The research as a whole found: A few of the identified cytomegalovirus-associated TCR beta chains were confirmed in vitro to be specific for cytomegalovirus antigens. The authors suggested that the approach could potentially be extended to other disease states and immunological phenotypes. The classifier was reported to diagnose cytomegalovirus status with high specificity and sensitivity in both the original cohort and the validation cohort. A later analysis had no HLA typing for the validation cohort, so co-occurrence there was scored across all 130 or so repertoires. Of the cluster scores, about 94% were above 0 in a later analysis, which found that TCRs clustered in the first cohort also tended to co-occur in the approximately 120 validation repertoires. The study listed approximately 160 TCR beta chains as associated with cytomegalovirus. Most TCR sequences were observed very rarely across donors, whereas some public TCRs were present in many individuals.

V is reduced by 2 bases and J by 9 bases, leaving a spacing of 11 bases between them. CDR1 ENHRY and CDR2 SYGVKD are derived from the germline V gene. The CDR3 measures 13 amino acids from cysteine to phenylalanine. Only CDR3 DNA is held: 39 bases, read in frame from base 1. Concerning this clone: Its recognized antigen is unknown. No much larger clone is present one base from it, and per-base qualities are unavailable.

The library was built by means of the immunoSEQ multiplex PCR assay. Per the original workflow: A statistical classification framework was built to diagnose cytomegalovirus status from the catalog of TCR beta chain sequences. What TCRdb holds here is the immuneACCESS table cut down to in-frame rearrangements. Part of the clones is not present; checked against another copy, under half of the missing clones reflect an unresolved V gene, and the others are unexplained. D and trimming come from the DNA, and the V and J calls and clone size come from that table. The table for this sample lists some 140,000 clones; around 88% of them were counted only once. About a fifth of the sample is in the top ten clones. Donors formed part of the validation cohort, which comprised fewer than 150 subjects and was distinct from the first cohort of under 850 subjects.

This TCR derives from a man between 18 and 29 years old in good health and CMV-seropositive. Material for sequencing was PBMCs. This sequence uses TRBV10-3 and TRBJ2-1, with TRBD2 as a weak D call on 5 bases. The CDR3 in this case is CAISEEGGGEQFF. The DNA sequence reads TGTGCCATCAGTGAGGAGGGCGGAGGTGAGCAGTTCTTC.